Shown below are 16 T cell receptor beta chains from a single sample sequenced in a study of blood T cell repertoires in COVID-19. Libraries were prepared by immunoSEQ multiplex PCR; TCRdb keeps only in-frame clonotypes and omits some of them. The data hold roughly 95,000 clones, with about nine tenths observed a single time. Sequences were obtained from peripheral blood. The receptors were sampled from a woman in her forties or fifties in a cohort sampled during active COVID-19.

The CDR3 DNA sequence: TGTGCCAGCAGCCGGGAGGGTATTGGAAACACCATATATTTT. Encoded protein: CASSREGIGNTIYF. The chain couples TRBV4-2 to TRBJ1-3, with no clear D. Trimming took off 4 bases at V and 3 bases at J, with 10 bases between the two ends. The CDR3 sequence is 14 residues long. The germline CDR1 and CDR2 sequences are LGHNA and YNFKEQ.

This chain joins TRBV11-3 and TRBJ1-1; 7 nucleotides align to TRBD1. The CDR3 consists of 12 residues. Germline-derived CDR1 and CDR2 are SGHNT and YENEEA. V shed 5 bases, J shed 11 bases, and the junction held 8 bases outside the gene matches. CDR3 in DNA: TGTGCCAGCAGCCCACAGACAGGGAGCGCTTTCTTT. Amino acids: CASSPQTGSAFF.

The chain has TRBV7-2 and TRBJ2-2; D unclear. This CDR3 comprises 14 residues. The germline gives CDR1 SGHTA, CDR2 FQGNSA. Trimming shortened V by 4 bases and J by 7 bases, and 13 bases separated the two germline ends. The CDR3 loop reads CASSYRFVSGELFF. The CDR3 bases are TGTGCCAGCAGCTACCGGTTCGTAAGCGGGGAGCTGTTTTTT. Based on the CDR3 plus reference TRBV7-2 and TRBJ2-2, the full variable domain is GAGVSQSPSNKVTEKGKDVELRCDPISGHTALYWYRQSLGQGLEFLIYFQGNSAPDKSGLPSDRFSAERTGGSVSTLTIQRTQQEDSAVYLCASSYRFVSGELFFGEGSRLTVL.

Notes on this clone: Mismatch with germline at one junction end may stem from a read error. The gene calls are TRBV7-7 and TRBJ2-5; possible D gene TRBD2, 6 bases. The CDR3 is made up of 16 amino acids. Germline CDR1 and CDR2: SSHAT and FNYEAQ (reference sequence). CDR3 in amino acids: CASSLGRGANQETQYF. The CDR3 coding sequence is TGTGCTAGCAGCCTAGGGCGGGGAGCCAACCAAGAGACCCAGTACTTC.

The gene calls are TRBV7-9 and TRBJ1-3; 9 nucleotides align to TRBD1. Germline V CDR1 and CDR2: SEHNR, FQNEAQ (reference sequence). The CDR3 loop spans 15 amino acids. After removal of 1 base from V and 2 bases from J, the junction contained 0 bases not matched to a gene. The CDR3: CASSLGTGAGNTIYF. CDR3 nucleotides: TGTGCCAGCAGCTTAGGGACAGGGGCTGGAAACACCATATATTTT.

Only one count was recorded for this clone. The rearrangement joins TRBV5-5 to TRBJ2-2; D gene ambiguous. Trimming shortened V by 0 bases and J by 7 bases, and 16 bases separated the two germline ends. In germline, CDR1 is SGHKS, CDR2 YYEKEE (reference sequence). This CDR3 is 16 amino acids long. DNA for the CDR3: TGTGCCAGCAGCTTGGATATCACGGTCTCGCACGGGGAGCTGTTTTTT. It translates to CASSLDITVSHGELFF. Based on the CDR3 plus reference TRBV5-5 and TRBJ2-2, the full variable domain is DAGVTQSPTHLIKTRGQQVTLRCSPISGHKSVSWYQQVLGQGPQFIFQYYEKEERGRGNFPDRFSARQFPNYSSELNVNALLLGDSALYLCASSLDITVSHGELFFGEGSRLTVL.

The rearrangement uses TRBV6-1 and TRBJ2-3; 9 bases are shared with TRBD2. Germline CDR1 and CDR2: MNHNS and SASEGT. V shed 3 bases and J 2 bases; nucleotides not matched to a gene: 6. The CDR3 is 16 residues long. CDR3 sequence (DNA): TGTGCCAGCAGTGACGGGGCGGGAGGGTTCACAGATACGCAGTATTTT. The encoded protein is CASSDGAGGFTDTQYF.

The CDR3 DNA is TGTGCCAGTAGTAGGACAGCCGTACATAATTCACCCCTCCACTTT. Amino acids: CASSRTAVHNSPLHF. The chain couples TRBV19 to TRBJ1-6, with D perhaps matching TRBD1 (6 bases). Germline assignment: CDR1 LNHDA and CDR2 SQIVND (reference sequence). This CDR3 is 15 amino acids long. V was shortened by 4 bases and J by 5 bases, with 12 bases between the two germline ends.

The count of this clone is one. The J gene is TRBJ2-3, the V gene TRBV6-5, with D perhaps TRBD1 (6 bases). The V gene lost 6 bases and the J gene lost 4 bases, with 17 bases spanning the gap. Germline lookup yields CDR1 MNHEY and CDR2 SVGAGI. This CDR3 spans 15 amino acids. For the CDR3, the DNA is TGTGCCAGCAGCCAACAGGGTCCCCGGCCAGATACGCAGTATTTT. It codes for CASSQQGPRPDTQYF.

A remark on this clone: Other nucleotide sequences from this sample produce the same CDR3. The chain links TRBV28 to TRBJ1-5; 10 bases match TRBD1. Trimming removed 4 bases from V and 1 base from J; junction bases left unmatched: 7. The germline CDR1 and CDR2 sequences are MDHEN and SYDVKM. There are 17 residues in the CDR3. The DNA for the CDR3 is TGTGCCAGCAGTTCTCCGGGACAGGGGAGGAGCAATCAGCCCCAGCATTTT. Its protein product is CASSSPGQGRSNQPQHF.

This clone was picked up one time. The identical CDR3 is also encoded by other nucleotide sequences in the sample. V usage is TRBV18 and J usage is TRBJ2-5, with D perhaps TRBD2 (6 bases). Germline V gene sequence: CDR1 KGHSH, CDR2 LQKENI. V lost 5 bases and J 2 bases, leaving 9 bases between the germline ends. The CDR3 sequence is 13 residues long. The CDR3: CASSRDSQETQYF. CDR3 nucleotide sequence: TGTGCCAGCTCAAGGGACTCTCAAGAGACCCAGTACTTC.

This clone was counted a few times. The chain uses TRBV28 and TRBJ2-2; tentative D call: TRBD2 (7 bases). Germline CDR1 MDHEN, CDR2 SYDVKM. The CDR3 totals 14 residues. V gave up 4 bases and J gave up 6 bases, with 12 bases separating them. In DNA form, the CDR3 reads TGTGCCAGCAGTTACCTAGGGGGGGCCGGGGAGCTGTTTTTT. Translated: CASSYLGGAGELFF. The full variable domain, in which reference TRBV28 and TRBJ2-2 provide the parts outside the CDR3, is DVKVTQSSRYLVKRTGEKVFLECVQDMDHENMFWYRQDPGLGLRLIYFSYDVKMKEKGDIPEGYSVSREKKERFSLILESASTNQTSMYLCASSYLGGAGELFFGEGSRLTVL.

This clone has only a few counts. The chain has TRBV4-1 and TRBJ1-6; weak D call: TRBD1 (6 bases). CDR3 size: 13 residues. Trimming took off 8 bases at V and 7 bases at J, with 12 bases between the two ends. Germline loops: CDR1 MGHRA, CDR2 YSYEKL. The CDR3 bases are TGCGCCAGCGGTAATAGGGGGAATTCACCCCTCCACTTT. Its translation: CASGNRGNSPLHF.

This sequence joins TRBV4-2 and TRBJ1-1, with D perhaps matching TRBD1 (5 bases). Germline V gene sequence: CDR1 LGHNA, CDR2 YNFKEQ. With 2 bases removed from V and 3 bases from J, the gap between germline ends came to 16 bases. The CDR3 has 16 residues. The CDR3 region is CASSQSGGLGDTEAFF. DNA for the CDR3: TGTGCCAGCAGCCAAAGTGGAGGGCTAGGGGACACTGAAGCTTTCTTT.

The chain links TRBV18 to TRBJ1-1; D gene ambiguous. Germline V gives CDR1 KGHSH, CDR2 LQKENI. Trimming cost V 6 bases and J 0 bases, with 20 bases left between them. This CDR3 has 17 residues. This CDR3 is CASSNLPALAVNTEAFF. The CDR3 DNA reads TGTGCCAGCTCCAACTTACCTGCGCTCGCGGTGAACACTGAAGCTTTCTTT.

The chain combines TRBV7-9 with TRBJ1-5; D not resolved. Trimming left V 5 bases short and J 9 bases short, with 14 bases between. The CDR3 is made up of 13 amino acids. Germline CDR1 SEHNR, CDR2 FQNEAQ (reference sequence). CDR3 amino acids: CASSPLQRGPQHF. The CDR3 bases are TGTGCCAGCAGCCCCCTTCAGCGTGGGCCCCAGCATTTT.